The table lists the clone carrying this TCR beta chain with a few counts. Its antigen is currently unknown. Scientists sequenced DNA from unsorted PBMC on ten immunoSEQ deep assay plates. The authors' processing: With immunoSEQ giving junction-only sequences and no quality scores, filtering differed. Sequencing was performed with immunoSEQ multiplex PCR; in TCRdb, only in-frame clones are kept and a portion is missing. That table furnishes V, J and clone size, whereas the DNA furnished D and trimming. The sample contains fewer than 600,000 clones, roughly 83% of which appear only once. This specimen belongs to a study of shared clonotypes between healthy human individuals. The CDR3 extends over 14 amino acids. V trimming: 6 bases; J trimming: 5 bases; junction bases outside the gene matches: 6. Germline assignment: CDR1 KGHSH and CDR2 LQKENI. Study-level points and caveats: Only a few donors were included, so the genetic and exposure-history diversity represented was limited.

The TCR originated in a woman between 40 and 50 years old in good health. Some clones in this sample may be carry-over from other donors' samples. The sequenced material came from PBMCs. The chain uses TRBV18 and TRBJ1-2, with 10 bases aligning to TRBD1. The CDR3 nucleotides are TGTGCCAGCTCGCTCGACAGGGGGCCGTATGGCTACACCTTC. Its translation: CASSLDRGPYGYTF.